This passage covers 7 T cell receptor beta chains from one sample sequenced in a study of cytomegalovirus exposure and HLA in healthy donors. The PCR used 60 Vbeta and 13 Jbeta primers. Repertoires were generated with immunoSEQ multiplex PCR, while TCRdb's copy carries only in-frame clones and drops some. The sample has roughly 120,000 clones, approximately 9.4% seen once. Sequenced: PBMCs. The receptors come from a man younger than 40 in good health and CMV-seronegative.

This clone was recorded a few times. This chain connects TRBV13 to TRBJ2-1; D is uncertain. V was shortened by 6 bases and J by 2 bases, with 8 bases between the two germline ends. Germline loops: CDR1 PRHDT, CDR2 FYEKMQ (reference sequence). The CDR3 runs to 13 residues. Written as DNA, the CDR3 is TGTGCCAGCAGGGCCCAAGCCTACAATGAGCAGTTCTTC. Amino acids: CASRAQAYNEQFF.

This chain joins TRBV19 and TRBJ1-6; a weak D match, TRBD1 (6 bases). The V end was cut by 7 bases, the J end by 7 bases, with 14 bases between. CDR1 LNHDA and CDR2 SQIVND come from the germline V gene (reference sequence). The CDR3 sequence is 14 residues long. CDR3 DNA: TGTGCCAGTACCTCCGGGACACCCAATTCACCCCTCCACTTT. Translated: CASTSGTPNSPLHF.

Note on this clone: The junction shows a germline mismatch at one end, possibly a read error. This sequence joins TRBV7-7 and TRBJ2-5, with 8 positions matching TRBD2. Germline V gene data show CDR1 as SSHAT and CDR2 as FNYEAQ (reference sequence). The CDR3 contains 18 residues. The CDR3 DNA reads TGTGCTAGCAGCTTCCTGGTAGCGGGGTCCGGGGCCTCGACGACCCAGTACTTC. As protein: CASSFLVAGSGASTTQYF.

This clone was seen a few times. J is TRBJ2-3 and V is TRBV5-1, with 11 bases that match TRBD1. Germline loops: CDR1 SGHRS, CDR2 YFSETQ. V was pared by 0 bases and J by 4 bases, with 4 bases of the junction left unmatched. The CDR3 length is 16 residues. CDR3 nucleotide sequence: TGCGCCAGCAGCTTGGCGGGACAGGGGGTTGCAGATACGCAGTATTTT. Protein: CASSLAGQGVADTQYF.

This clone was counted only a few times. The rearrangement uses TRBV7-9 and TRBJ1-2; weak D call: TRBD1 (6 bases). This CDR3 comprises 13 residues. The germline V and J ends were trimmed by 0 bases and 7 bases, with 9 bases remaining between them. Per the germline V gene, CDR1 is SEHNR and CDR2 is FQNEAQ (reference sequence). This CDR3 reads CASSLAQGIGYTF. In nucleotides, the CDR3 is TGTGCCAGCAGCTTAGCACAGGGTATTGGCTACACCTTC. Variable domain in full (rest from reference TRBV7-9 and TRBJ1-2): DTGVSQNPRHKITKRGQNVTFRCDPISEHNRLYWYRQTLGQGPEFLTYFQNEAQLEKSRLLSDRFSAERPKGSFSTLEIQRTEQGDSAMYLCASSLAQGIGYTFGSGTRLTVV.

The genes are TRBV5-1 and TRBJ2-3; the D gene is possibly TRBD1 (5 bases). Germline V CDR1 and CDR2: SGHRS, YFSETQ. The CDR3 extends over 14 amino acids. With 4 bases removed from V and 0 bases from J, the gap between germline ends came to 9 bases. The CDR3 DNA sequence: TGCGCCAGCAGCGGGGCGGCCAGCACAGATACGCAGTATTTT. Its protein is CASSGAASTDTQYF.

The CDR3 region is CASSLLVTGELFF. Written as DNA, the CDR3 is TGTGCCAGCAGCTTACTAGTAACCGGGGAGCTGTTTTTT. The rearrangement uses TRBV7-9 and TRBJ2-2; D not certain. V dropped 2 bases and J dropped 5 bases, with 6 bases sitting between them. Germline V gene lookup returns CDR1 SEHNR and CDR2 FQNEAQ (reference sequence). The CDR3 length is 13 residues.